This T cell receptor beta chain originates from a study of blood T cell repertoires in COVID-19. Overall study: Spain, Italy and the United States supplied samples that represented acute and convalescent COVID-19. The analysed material was cDNA or gDNA that came from T cells, B-cell-depleted T cells, or PBMCs.

The CDR3 length is 16 residues. CDR1 and CDR2 from the germline V gene are LNHNV and YYDKDF (reference sequence). The J segment lost 2 bases and the V segment lost 0 bases, leaving 7 bases of the junction unmatched. Per the original methods: Amplification of reference gene primers was used by the study to estimate nucleated cell counts. Generated by immunoSEQ multiplex PCR, the TCRdb table keeps only in-frame clones and is missing some. V, J and clone size derive from that table, while D and trimming were established from the DNA sequence. This table holds some 99,000 clones, 84% found once. Material: peripheral blood. V is TRBV15 and J is TRBJ2-7, with 7 bases aligning to TRBD1. This receptor was taken from a woman over 75 with active or convalescent COVID-19. The CDR3 DNA reads TGTGCCACCAGCAGAGATCCAAGGGGGCTTACCTACGAGCAGTACTTC. Amino acids: CATSRDPRGLTYEQYF.